This is a list of T cell receptor beta chains from one sample in a study of neoadjuvant anti-PD-1 for oral cavity cancer. Data came from immunoSEQ multiplex PCR; TCRdb stores just in-frame clones and leaves some out. This sample yields some 40,000 clones, of which 30% to 40% are seen a single time; roughly 16% belongs to the top ten. The sample was tumor tissue, taken after nivolumab (anti-PD-1) treatment. Receptor source: a person aged 35 to 85 with oral cavity squamous cell carcinoma. Both conserved end residues are part of each CDR3. Each record gives: J gene, D gene, V gene, clone size, CDR3 DNA, CDR3 protein. D genes are given only for firm matches. Some rows mark clone size as missing; the rest say once, few, many or name a class of expanded clone.

j_gene: TRBJ2-6; d_gene: NA; v_gene: TRBV10-2; abundance: few; CDR3nt: TGCGCCAGCGGCGGTAGAGGAGGGGCCAACGTCCTGACTTTC; CDR3aa: CASGGRGGANVLTF
j_gene: TRBJ1-5; d_gene: TRBD1; v_gene: TRBV7-8; abundance: few; CDR3nt: TGTGCCAGCAGCCAGGGACAGGGGGCCGGCCAGCCCCAGCATTTT; CDR3aa: CASSQGQGAGQPQHF
j_gene: TRBJ1-1; d_gene: NA; v_gene: TRBV15; abundance: NA; CDR3nt: TGTGCCACCAGCAGAGATGCTAGGATACAGAACACTGAAGCTTTCTTT; CDR3aa: CATSRDARIQNTEAFF
j_gene: TRBJ2-5; d_gene: NA; v_gene: TRBV19; abundance: few; CDR3nt: TGTGCCAGTAGTATTTCAGTAGAAGAGACCCAGTACTTC; CDR3aa: CASSISVEETQYF
j_gene: TRBJ2-1; d_gene: NA; v_gene: TRBV27; abundance: once; CDR3nt: TGTGCCAGCAGTTTTAGAGGGGGCAATGAGCAGTTCTTC; CDR3aa: CASSFRGGNEQFF
j_gene: TRBJ2-5; d_gene: NA; v_gene: TRBV27; abundance: NA; CDR3nt: TGTGCCAGCAGTTTTTACAGGGCCCATGGTATCGAGACCCAGTACTTC; CDR3aa: CASSFYRAHGIETQYF
j_gene: TRBJ2-7; d_gene: NA; v_gene: TRBV4-1; abundance: NA; CDR3nt: TGCGCCAGCAGCCAATCCGCCGGGACTCACTACGAGCAGTACTTC; CDR3aa: CASSQSAGTHYEQYF
j_gene: TRBJ1-2; d_gene: NA; v_gene: TRBV28; abundance: few; CDR3nt: TGTGCCAGCAGTTTCCCTCGGTGGGGAGGCTATGGCTACACCTTC; CDR3aa: CASSFPRWGGYGYTF
j_gene: TRBJ2-6; d_gene: TRBD1; v_gene: TRBV5-1; abundance: NA; CDR3nt: TGCGCCAGCAGCTTGGGGGGACAGGTCCCTGGGGCCAACGTCCTGACTTTC; CDR3aa: CASSLGGQVPGANVLTF
j_gene: TRBJ2-2; d_gene: NA; v_gene: TRBV29-1; abundance: few; CDR3nt: TGCAGCGTAGACAGTGCCGGGGAGCTGTTTTTT; CDR3aa: CSVDSAGELFF